What follows describes a single T cell receptor (beta chain). These data come from a study of control samples from healthy donors and cancer patients. Clones were sequenced by immunoSEQ multiplex PCR, and TCRdb holds only the in-frame ones, with some missing. The sample holds 100,000 to 150,000 clones, approximately 92% seen once. J lost 8 bases, V lost 1 base, and 13 bases had no gene match. This CDR3 contains 16 residues. Germline lookup yields CDR1 GTSNPN and CDR2 SVGIG (reference sequence). This clonotype was obtained from a man aged 35-49 years in good health. Specimen: blood. The chain employs TRBV30 and TRBJ1-3, with 8 bases fitting TRBD1. The CDR3 DNA sequence: TGTGCCTGGAGTGCAGGACAGGGAACTTTTGCGCACACCATATATTTT. Translated: CAWSAGQGTFAHTIYF.